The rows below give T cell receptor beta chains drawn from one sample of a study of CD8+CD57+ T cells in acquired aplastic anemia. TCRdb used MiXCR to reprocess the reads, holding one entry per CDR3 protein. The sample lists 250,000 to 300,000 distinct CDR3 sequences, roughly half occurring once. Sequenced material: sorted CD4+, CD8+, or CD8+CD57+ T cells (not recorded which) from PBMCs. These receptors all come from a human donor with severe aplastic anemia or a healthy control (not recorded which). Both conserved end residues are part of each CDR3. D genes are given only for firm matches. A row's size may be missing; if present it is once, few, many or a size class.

CDR3aa: CASSQDRTGAIQYF
CDR3nt: TGTGCCAGCAGCCAAGATCGGACAGGGGCCATTCAGTACTTC
j_gene: TRBJ2-4
d_gene: TRBD1
abundance: many
v_gene: TRBV4-2

CDR3aa: CASSLRLGAVDEQYF
CDR3nt: TGTGCCAGCAGCTTAAGGTTGGGGGCAGTCGACGAGCAGTACTTC
j_gene: TRBJ2-7
d_gene: .
abundance: .
v_gene: TRBV7-9

CDR3aa: CASSLRLAGGKGQFF
CDR3nt: TGTGCCAGCAGTTTAAGGCTAGCGGGGGGTAAGGGGCAGTTCTTC
j_gene: TRBJ2-1
d_gene: TRBD2
abundance: many
v_gene: TRBV12-3/TRBV12-4

CDR3aa: CSARDLRNSNQPQHF
CDR3nt: TGCAGTGCTAGAGATCTACGTAATAGCAATCAGCCCCAGCATTTT
j_gene: TRBJ1-5
d_gene: .
abundance: .
v_gene: TRBV20-1

CDR3aa: CASSRQGANTGELFF
CDR3nt: TGCGCCAGCAGCCGACAGGGGGCGAACACCGGGGAGCTGTTTTTT
j_gene: TRBJ2-2
d_gene: TRBD1
abundance: .
v_gene: TRBV4-1

CDR3aa: CTSSLDVGYEQYF
CDR3nt: TGTACCAGCAGCTTAGATGTGGGCTACGAGCAGTACTTC
j_gene: TRBJ2-7
d_gene: .
abundance: .
v_gene: TRBV7-6

CDR3aa: CASSSLTTLMNTEAFF
CDR3nt: TGTGCCAGCAGCTCCCTGACTACGTTAATGAACACTGAAGCTTTCTTT
j_gene: TRBJ1-1
d_gene: .
abundance: .
v_gene: TRBV7-4

CDR3aa: CATSVDRFFGYTF
CDR3nt: TGTGCCACCAGCGTGGACCGCTTTTTTGGCTACACCTTC
j_gene: TRBJ1-2
d_gene: .
abundance: .
v_gene: TRBV24-1

CDR3aa: CASSPDTTNTGELFF
CDR3nt: TGTGCCAGCAGTCCAGACACCACGAACACCGGGGAGCTGTTTTTT
j_gene: TRBJ2-2
d_gene: .
abundance: .
v_gene: TRBV7-9

CDR3aa: CASSVRLAGDQFF
CDR3nt: TGTGCCAGCAGTGTGCGACTAGCGGGAGATCAGTTCTTC
j_gene: TRBJ2-1
d_gene: TRBD2
abundance: .
v_gene: TRBV25-1

CDR3aa: CASSGTSSLDTQYF
CDR3nt: TGTGCCAGTAGTGGGACCTCGTCTTTGGATACGCAGTATTTT
j_gene: TRBJ2-3
d_gene: .
abundance: once
v_gene: TRBV19

CDR3aa: CSARGQGYEQYF
CDR3nt: TGCAGTGCTAGGGGTCAGGGGTACGAGCAGTACTTC
j_gene: TRBJ2-7
d_gene: .
abundance: .
v_gene: TRBV20-1

CDR3aa: CASSLKGRSYEQYF
CDR3nt: TGTGCCAGCAGCTTAAAGGGCAGGTCCTACGAGCAGTACTTC
j_gene: TRBJ2-7
d_gene: .
abundance: .
v_gene: TRBV7-6

CDR3aa: CASSELTGGNNSPLHF
CDR3nt: TGTGCCAGCAGTGAATTGACAGGTGGGAACAATTCACCCCTCCACTTT
j_gene: TRBJ1-6
d_gene: .
abundance: .
v_gene: TRBV25-1

CDR3aa: CSARDRPSPYEQYF
CDR3nt: TGCAGCGCTCGGGACAGGCCAAGCCCCTACGAGCAGTACTTC
j_gene: TRBJ2-7
d_gene: TRBD1
abundance: .
v_gene: TRBV20-1

CDR3aa: CASRKRQGARYNEQFF
CDR3nt: TGTGCCAGCAGAAAACGACAGGGGGCAAGGTACAATGAGCAGTTCTTC
j_gene: TRBJ2-1
d_gene: TRBD1
abundance: .
v_gene: TRBV7-3

CDR3aa: CASSRQPQHF
CDR3nt: TGTGCCAGCAGCCGACAGCCCCAGCATTTT
j_gene: TRBJ1-5
d_gene: .
abundance: .
v_gene: TRBV7-9

CDR3aa: CASSLGVSTGELFF
CDR3nt: TGTGCCAGCAGCCTCGGGGTTAGCACCGGGGAGCTGTTTTTT
j_gene: TRBJ2-2
d_gene: .
abundance: .
v_gene: TRBV25-1

CDR3aa: CASSPGIGQGTRNSPLHF
CDR3nt: TGTGCCAGCAGCCCGGGAATCGGACAGGGGACCCGCAATTCACCCCTCCACTTT
j_gene: TRBJ1-6
d_gene: TRBD1
abundance: many
v_gene: TRBV11-2

CDR3aa: CSGRRGETQYF
CDR3nt: TGCAGTGGTCGGAGGGGAGAGACCCAGTACTTC
j_gene: TRBJ2-5
d_gene: .
abundance: .
v_gene: TRBV20-1

CDR3aa: CASSLVPGEEETQYF
CDR3nt: TGTGCCAGCAGCTTAGTTCCGGGAGAGGAAGAGACCCAGTACTTC
j_gene: TRBJ2-5
d_gene: .
abundance: few
v_gene: TRBV7-6

CDR3aa: CASSAYQRGAGAGNEQFF
CDR3nt: TGTGCCAGCAGTGCTTACCAGCGGGGGGCCGGGGCGGGGAATGAGCAGTTCTTC
j_gene: TRBJ2-1
d_gene: TRBD2
abundance: .
v_gene: TRBV2

CDR3aa: CASSDWGQSDTEAFF
CDR3nt: TGTGCCAGCAGTGATTGGGGACAATCGGACACTGAAGCTTTCTTT
j_gene: TRBJ1-1
d_gene: .
abundance: .
v_gene: TRBV25-1

CDR3aa: CASSITAGAYNEQFF
CDR3nt: TGTGCCAGCAGTATAACGGCGGGAGCTTACAATGAGCAGTTCTTC
j_gene: TRBJ2-1
d_gene: TRBD2
abundance: .
v_gene: TRBV25-1

CDR3aa: CAIEGVHNYGYTF
CDR3nt: TGTGCCATCGAGGGAGTCCATAACTATGGCTACACCTTC
j_gene: TRBJ1-2
d_gene: .
abundance: .
v_gene: TRBV10-3

CDR3aa: CATSGLGTDTQYF
CDR3nt: TGTGCCACCAGTGGACTAGGGACAGATACGCAGTATTTT
j_gene: TRBJ2-3
d_gene: .
abundance: few
v_gene: TRBV24-1

CDR3aa: CASSLNRGATGEKLFF
CDR3nt: TGTGCCAGCAGCTTAAATCGCGGGGCGACGGGGGAAAAACTGTTTTTT
j_gene: TRBJ1-4
d_gene: .
abundance: .
v_gene: TRBV7-8

CDR3aa: CASKREEDTGELFF
CDR3nt: TGTGCCAGCAAACGGGAGGAGGACACCGGGGAGCTGTTTTTT
j_gene: TRBJ2-2
d_gene: TRBD2
abundance: many
v_gene: TRBV6-4

CDR3aa: CATTVRGYTGELFF
CDR3nt: TGTGCCACCACTGTAAGGGGGTACACCGGGGAGCTGTTTTTT
j_gene: TRBJ2-2
d_gene: .
abundance: .
v_gene: TRBV7-8

CDR3aa: CASSLTASGSRADTQYF
CDR3nt: TGTGCCAGCAGCTTAACGGCTAGCGGGAGTAGGGCAGATACGCAGTATTTT
j_gene: TRBJ2-3
d_gene: TRBD2
abundance: few
v_gene: TRBV9

CDR3aa: CSVLLGSGELFF
CDR3nt: TGCAGCGTGTTGCTTGGCTCCGGGGAGCTGTTTTTT
j_gene: TRBJ2-2
d_gene: .
abundance: .
v_gene: TRBV29-1

CDR3aa: CSARDRGQETQYF
CDR3nt: TGCAGTGCTAGGGACAGGGGTCAAGAGACCCAGTACTTC
j_gene: TRBJ2-5
d_gene: TRBD1
abundance: .
v_gene: TRBV20-1

CDR3aa: CSASKADYSYEQYF
CDR3nt: TGCAGTGCTAGTAAGGCAGACTATTCCTACGAGCAGTACTTC
j_gene: TRBJ2-7
d_gene: .
abundance: .
v_gene: TRBV20-1

CDR3aa: CASSETGAKNIQYF
CDR3nt: TGTGCCAGCAGTGAGACAGGGGCCAAAAACATTCAGTACTTC
j_gene: TRBJ2-4
d_gene: TRBD1
abundance: .
v_gene: TRBV25-1

CDR3aa: CASAPTTGTGYTF
CDR3nt: TGTGCCAGCGCACCAACTACAGGGACCGGCTACACCTTC
j_gene: TRBJ1-2
d_gene: .
abundance: .
v_gene: TRBV18

CDR3aa: CASSLYSYSSDTQYF
CDR3nt: TGTGCCAGCAGCTTGTATTCGTACAGCTCAGATACGCAGTATTTT
j_gene: TRBJ2-3
d_gene: .
abundance: .
v_gene: TRBV5-8

CDR3aa: CASTARRWNTGAFF
CDR3nt: TGTGCCAGTACCGCCAGGAGGTGGAATACTGGAGCTTTCTTT
j_gene: TRBJ1-1
d_gene: .
abundance: .
v_gene: TRBV19